This T cell receptor (beta chain) was recovered during a study of T cells in Graves' hyperthyroidism and ophthalmopathy. Germline CDR1 is SGHTA and CDR2 is FQGNSA. This CDR3 comprises 15 residues. The V gene lost 5 bases and the J gene lost 2 bases, with 16 bases spanning the gap. Amplification yielded TCR beta CDR3 regions, with RNA transcripts as the source. The primer set for the first-round RT-PCR of the TCR CDR3 was HTBI. MiXCR, run by TCRdb on the multiplex PCR reads, gives a single entry per CDR3 protein. The sample has about 96,000 distinct CDR3 sequences; 51% are singletons. The rearrangement joins TRBV7-2 to TRBJ2-7; either TRBD1 or TRBD2 may fit D (5 bases each). Sequences were obtained from blood. The sequence derives from a woman aged 40 to 50 with Graves' hyperthyroidism. CDR3 sequence reads: CASSAGTAPTYEQYF. CDR3 nucleotides: TGTGCCAGCAGCGCTGGGACGGCTCCCACCTACGAGCAGTACTTC.